This T cell receptor beta chain was found in a study of blood T cell repertoires in COVID-19. Study-wide context: Samples taken during acute and convalescent COVID-19 were collected in the United States, Italy and Spain. Nucleic acid was either cDNA or gDNA, and it came from T cells, B-cell-depleted T cells, or PBMCs.

In the original workflow: Amplifying reference gene primers gave estimates of nucleated cell counts. Assay used: immunoSEQ multiplex PCR; TCRdb lists only in-frame clones, some missing. The D gene and trimming were derived from the DNA, and the V and J assignments and clone size from that table. Found here are 270,000 or so clones, less than 85% of them singletons; the top ten hold around 1.6%. The length of the CDR3 is 13 residues. V shed 4 bases and J shed 11 bases, with 18 bases lying between them. Per germline, CDR1 SGHDT and CDR2 YYEEEE. The chain uses TRBV5-6 and TRBJ1-1; D gene ambiguous. The receptor was derived from a human donor with COVID-19, enrolled during active disease. The donor label of this sample is uncertain. Sequencing was carried out using peripheral blood. Here the CDR3 DNA reads TGTGCCAGCAGCGTAGACGGGATTTTGGGCGCTTTCTTT. Amino acid sequence: CASSVDGILGAFF.